This T cell receptor beta chain was sequenced for a study of T cell changes during pregnancy in multiple sclerosis. TCRdb keeps only in-frame clones here, not all; method: immunoSEQ multiplex PCR. The sample includes 60,000 to 85,000 clones, roughly nine tenths of them seen just once. V lost 0 bases, J lost 13 bases, and 5 bases stayed unmatched. The CDR3 runs to 14 residues. Germline CDR1 reads MRHNA; CDR2 reads SNTAGT. This clone was detected once. Source: peripheral blood, taken in the second trimester of pregnancy. The chain is built from TRBV6-4 and TRBJ2-1, with TRBD2 matching over 11 bases. This receptor was taken from a female donor with multiple sclerosis, enrolled in a pregnancy study. CDR3 sequence (DNA): TGTGCCAGCAGTGACTCCCATACTAGCGGGAGACAGTTCTTC. Its translation: CASSDSHTSGRQFF.